This entry describes one T cell receptor (beta chain). The antigen is unknown. Given a much more abundant clone one base away, this may be a read error. This CDR3 is missing its conserved last phenylalanine or tryptophan, likely due to a read error. Study results and limitations: Tumor memory CD4+ T cell TCR gene usage clustered with blood and lymph node memory CD4+ cells and lymph node naive CD4+ cells. Greatest tumor Treg TCR overlap was with tumor naive CD4+ cells.

Constant-region reverse primers amplified full-length variable regions, followed by semi-nested Nested Universal Primer A PCR. TCRdb reprocessed the 5' RACE reads with MiXCR, giving one entry per CDR3 protein. The sample holds more than 7,000 distinct CDR3 sequences, 35% to 45% seen once. Trimming pared 8 bases from V and 6 bases from J, leaving 8 bases between. CDR3 length equals 9 residues. Germline loops: CDR1 SQVTM, CDR2 ANQGSEA. The sample was memory CD4+ T cells sorted from blood. The subset here: memory CD4+ T cells, CD4+CD45RO+CD25-. This rearrangement joins TRBV29-1 to TRBJ2-7, with D perhaps matching TRBD2 (5 bases). This TCR was sampled from a female donor with breast cancer. The CDR3 DNA follows: TGCAGCCCTCGGGGCGAGCAGTACCTC. It specifies CSPRGEQYL.